The clone carrying this T cell receptor (beta chain) is a singleton in its sample. These data belong to a study of blood T cell repertoires in COVID-19. The overall study: Samples taken during acute and convalescent COVID-19 were collected in the United States, Italy and Spain. PBMCs, B-cell-depleted T cells, or T cells provided the cDNA or gDNA that made up the material.

How the authors handled the data: Amplifying reference gene primers gave estimates of nucleated cell counts. The data were produced by immunoSEQ multiplex PCR, yet TCRdb's version contains in-frame clones alone and is incomplete. V and J calls and clone size follow that table, whereas D and trimming were derived from the DNA. The table has 65,000 to 80,000 clones, roughly 87% seen once. Trimming removed 4 bases at V and 3 bases at J, with 12 bases between. This CDR3 spans 14 amino acids. The germline V gene has CDR1 LGHDT and CDR2 YNNKEL (reference sequence). The sequence was obtained from a man in his fifties with acute or convalescent COVID-19. The sequenced material came from peripheral blood. The genes are TRBV3-1 (or the pseudogene TRBV3-2) and TRBJ1-1; D call uncertain. The CDR3 region has the DNA TGTGCCAGCAGCCGCGCCAGCGAGTACACTGAAGCTTTCTTT. Amino acids: CASSRASEYTEAFF.